This T cell receptor beta chain was sequenced during a study of cytomegalovirus exposure and HLA in healthy donors. Study-level information: Earlier sequencing of some 190 million T cells yielded under 120 million unique TCR beta sequences.

The germline V gene encodes CDR1 LGHNA and CDR2 YSLEER. Deletions cut 4 bases from V and 2 bases from J, with 12 bases between. The CDR3 runs 15 residues. General study findings and limits: Trimming of TCR beta V- and J-genes showed a link, identified in a later analysis, to a missense DCLRE1C variant.

PCR employed 60 Vbeta and 13 Jbeta primers. Some clones are missing from TCRdb's copy, which holds only in-frame ones; the method was immunoSEQ multiplex PCR. The table includes about 150,000 clones, roughly 80% detected once. Remarks on this clone: What it binds is unknown.

What was sequenced was PBMCs. The chain couples TRBV4-3 to TRBJ2-1; D not resolved. The receptor was derived from a human donor in good health. The CDR3 loop is CASSPSPAPYNEQFF. Here the CDR3 DNA reads TGCGCCAGCAGCCCTTCCCCAGCGCCCTACAATGAGCAGTTCTTC.